The 30 T cell receptor beta chains below all came from one sample that was sequenced in a study of blood T cell repertoires in COVID-19. The method was immunoSEQ multiplex PCR; TCRdb's version includes in-frame clones alone and lacks a portion of them. In the table there are some 42,000 clones, 70% to 80% of which are singletons. Sequenced sample: peripheral blood. The receptor source for this set is a woman aged 70 to 79 with acute or convalescent COVID-19.

The chain is built from TRBV6-5 and TRBJ2-3, with a tentative D call TRBD2 (6 bases). The CDR3 covers 12 residues. Germline-derived CDR1 and CDR2 are MNHEY and SVGAGI. With 8 bases removed from V and 2 bases from J, the gap between germline ends came to 8 bases. CDR3 in DNA: TGTGCCAGCCGGGGGTTCACAGATACGCAGTATTTT. Translated: CASRGFTDTQYF.

The gene calls are TRBV7-9 and TRBJ1-2; possible D gene TRBD1, 5 bases. CDR1 and CDR2 from the germline V gene are SEHNR and FQNEAQ (reference sequence). CDR3 size: 16 residues. V was shortened by 4 bases and J by 8 bases, with 23 bases between the two germline ends. The CDR3, as DNA: TGTGCCAGCAGCTGGGGAGAAAACTCCCGGGGGTGGGGCTACACCTTC. It is translated as CASSWGENSRGWGYTF. The whole variable domain, filled in from reference TRBV7-9 and TRBJ1-2, reads DTGVSQNPRHKITKRGQNVTFRCDPISEHNRLYWYRQTLGQGPEFLTYFQNEAQLEKSRLLSDRFSAERPKGSFSTLEIQRTEQGDSAMYLCASSWGENSRGWGYTFGSGTRLTVV.

This chain links TRBV7-9 with TRBJ1-3; perhaps TRBD1 as D (5 bases). Germline CDR1 and CDR2: SEHNR and FQNEAQ (reference sequence). The CDR3 is 16 amino acids. Trimming stripped 0 bases from V and 2 bases from J, with 11 bases between. CDR3: CASSLAGGGTGNTIYF. The CDR3 DNA is TGTGCCAGCAGCTTAGCGGGGGGAGGAACTGGAAACACCATATATTTT.

The J gene is TRBJ1-4, the V gene TRBV3-1 (or the pseudogene TRBV3-2); TRBD1 agrees at 8 bases. CDR1 and CDR2 (germline): LGHDT, YNNKEL (reference sequence). The junction had 2 bases not matched to a gene; V was cut back by 3 bases and J by 5 bases. This CDR3 comprises 14 residues. The CDR3 here is CASSQGQENEKLFF. The DNA for the CDR3 is TGTGCCAGCAGCCAGGGACAGGAGAATGAAAAACTGTTTTTT.

The chain employs TRBV6-5 and TRBJ2-5; D is ambiguous. The V gene lost 3 bases and the J gene lost 3 bases, with 11 bases spanning the gap. The CDR3 is made up of 14 amino acids. In germline, CDR1 is MNHEY, CDR2 SVGAGI. CDR3 sequence: CASSYLPLEETQYF. The CDR3 DNA sequence: TGTGCCAGCAGTTATCTCCCCCTAGAAGAGACCCAGTACTTC.

The rearrangement joins TRBV28 to TRBJ1-2; 7 bases are shared with TRBD1. This CDR3 contains 15 residues. Germline CDR1 and CDR2: MDHEN and SYDVKM. The V and J ends lost 4 bases and 2 bases, in that order; junction bases with no gene match: 7. In nucleotides, the CDR3 is TGTGCCAGCAGTTCAAACAGGGGCGGGAACTATGGCTACACCTTC. Translating gives CASSSNRGGNYGYTF.

V and J are TRBV29-1 and TRBJ1-1; D is ambiguous. Germline CDR1 SQVTM, CDR2 ANQGSEA. The CDR3 is 12 residues long. Trimming shortened V by 7 bases and J by 2 bases, and 11 bases separated the two germline ends. CDR3 in amino acids: CSAQVSNTEAFF. The CDR3 region has the DNA TGCAGCGCGCAGGTTTCCAACACTGAAGCTTTCTTT.

By share, this clone counts as large. The chain uses TRBV28 and TRBJ2-7; 7 bases align to TRBD1. This CDR3 has 15 residues. V was pared by 5 bases and J by 2 bases, with 9 bases of the junction left unmatched. Germline assignment: CDR1 MDHEN and CDR2 SYDVKM. The CDR3 DNA reads as TGTGCCAGCAGTGAAACAGGGGATCGCCCCTACGAGCAGTACTTC. The encoded protein is CASSETGDRPYEQYF.

The J gene is TRBJ1-2, the V gene TRBV10-2; 7 nucleotides line up with TRBD1. Trimming at V came to 3 bases and at J to 4 bases, leaving 8 bases not matched to a gene. Germline V lookup: CDR1 WSHSY, CDR2 SAAADI. The CDR3 has 15 amino acids. The CDR3: CASSDEDRRGYGYTF. CDR3 nucleotide sequence: TGCGCCAGCAGTGATGAGGACAGGCGGGGCTATGGCTACACCTTC.

V gene TRBV2 combines with J gene TRBJ1-5; 8 bases match TRBD1. The CDR3 length is 15 residues. V was pared by 6 bases and J by 2 bases, with 6 bases of the junction left unmatched. Germline V gene sequence: CDR1 SNHLY, CDR2 FYNNEI. CDR3 residues: CASSGDRRGNQPQHF. CDR3 DNA sequence: TGTGCCAGCAGCGGGGACAGGCGAGGCAATCAGCCCCAGCATTTT.

This rearrangement joins TRBV7-3 to TRBJ2-1; TRBD2 aligns across 8 bases. The trim removed 4 bases at V and 3 bases at J, leaving 5 bases unmatched. The germline gives CDR1 SGHTA, CDR2 FQGTGA. This CDR3 is 15 amino acids long. The chain's CDR3 is CASSSPGTSYNEQFF. CDR3 bases: TGTGCCAGCAGCTCTCCCGGGACTAGCTACAATGAGCAGTTCTTC.

This clone was seen only a few times. The chain is built from TRBV28 and TRBJ2-1; the match to TRBD2 covers 7 bases. The CDR3 runs 15 residues. Germline V gene data show CDR1 as MDHEN and CDR2 as SYDVKM. V gave up 6 bases and J gave up 7 bases; unmatched junction bases: 12. In nucleotides, the CDR3 is TGTGCCAGCAGGCTCACTAGTGGGAGGGTAAATGAGCAGTTCTTC. The encoded protein is CASRLTSGRVNEQFF.

The chain couples TRBV5-4 to TRBJ2-3; 7 bases map to TRBD1. CDR1 is SGHNT and CDR2 is YYREEE in the germline V gene (reference sequence). This CDR3 has 16 residues. V lost 4 bases, J lost 0 bases, and 8 bases stayed unmatched. The CDR3 DNA reads TGTGCCAGCAGCGGGGCAGGGGGTCCTAGCACAGATACGCAGTATTTT. This translates into CASSGAGGPSTDTQYF.

This clone was seen more than once but under ten times. The chain links TRBV15 to TRBJ2-1; no firm D call. From germline, CDR1 is LNHNV and CDR2 YYDKDF (reference sequence). Deletions cut 1 base from V and 8 bases from J, with 6 bases between. The CDR3 totals 12 residues. The CDR3 spells CATSRATYEQFF. The CDR3 DNA sequence: TGTGCCACCAGCAGAGCCACATATGAGCAGTTCTTC.

V gene TRBV20-1 combines with J gene TRBJ1-4, with 7 bases aligning to TRBD1. This CDR3 spans 14 amino acids. Germline assignment: CDR1 DFQATT and CDR2 SNEGSKA (reference sequence). V gave up 3 bases and J gave up 10 bases; unmatched junction bases: 11. The CDR3 coding sequence is TGCAGTGCTAGTTCAGGGGGAAGGAGGGGAAAACTGTTTTTT. It encodes CSASSGGRRGKLFF.

This CDR3 reads CASSSPAQGADGYTF. CDR3 nucleotide sequence: TGTGCCAGCAGTTCACCGGCGCAGGGGGCGGATGGCTACACCTTC. V and J are TRBV27 and TRBJ1-2; 8 bases align to TRBD1. The length of the CDR3 is 15 residues. The trim removed 4 bases at V and 6 bases at J, leaving 10 bases unmatched. Germline loops: CDR1 MNHEY, CDR2 SMNVEV (reference sequence).

This clone has just a few counts. The rearrangement joins TRBV5-5 to TRBJ1-6; D might be TRBD1 (6 bases). Germline CDR1 reads SGHKS; CDR2 reads YYEKEE (reference sequence). The V and J ends lost 4 bases and 7 bases respectively, with 18 bases between them. This CDR3 comprises 16 residues. The CDR3 loop reads CASSGGGPGQNSPLHF. CDR3 coding DNA: TGTGCCAGCAGCGGGGGGGGGCCGGGACAAAATTCACCCCTCCACTTT.

This rearrangement joins TRBV25-1 to TRBJ1-5, with a weak D call TRBD1 (5 bases). Germline assignment: CDR1 MGHDK and CDR2 SYGVNS. V lost 1 base, J lost 15 bases, and 28 bases lay in between. The length of the CDR3 is 17 residues. CDR3 nucleotides: TGTGCCAGCAGTGAATCCCGCCTATACGATGCTGGGGCTTTCGGGCATTTT. Translation gives CASSESRLYDAGAFGHF.

This sequence joins TRBV13 and TRBJ2-7; TRBD1 matches 9 bases. Losses at the gene ends were 5 bases for V and 4 bases for J; bases not matched to a gene: 6. This CDR3 comprises 14 residues. Germline values: CDR1 PRHDT, CDR2 FYEKMQ (reference sequence). The CDR3 bases are TGTGCCAGCAGCACACGGGACAGGGAGTACGAGCAGTACTTC. Its translation: CASSTRDREYEQYF.

The V and J genes are TRBV11-2 and TRBJ2-3, with TRBD2 matching over 13 bases. The CDR3 sequence is 18 residues long. V was pared by 1 base and J by 1 base, with 5 bases of the junction left unmatched. CDR1 is SGHAT and CDR2 is FQNNGV in the germline V gene. CDR3 bases: TGTGCCAGCAGCTTAGTCCGACTAGCGGGGGGCGGCACAGATACGCAGTATTTT. Amino acids: CASSLVRLAGGGTDTQYF.

The J gene is TRBJ2-1, the V gene TRBV7-9, with D perhaps TRBD2 (5 bases). The CDR3 is 15 residues long. Germline V gene data show CDR1 as SEHNR and CDR2 as FQNEAQ (reference sequence). Trimming pared 4 bases from V and 1 base from J, leaving 11 bases between. CDR3 sequence (DNA): TGTGCCAGCAGCTCCTTGGCGGGTTCCTACAATGAGCAGTTCTTC. It specifies CASSSLAGSYNEQFF.

The chain has TRBV11-3 and TRBJ2-5, with D unresolved. There are 13 residues in the CDR3. Trimming removed 1 base from V and 3 bases from J, with 6 bases in between. Germline V CDR1 and CDR2: SGHNT, YENEEA. The chain's CDR3 is CASSLGREETQYF. The CDR3 region has the DNA TGTGCCAGCAGCTTAGGTCGGGAAGAGACCCAGTACTTC.

V gene TRBV5-5 combines with J gene TRBJ1-2; 10 positions match TRBD1. Per the germline V gene, CDR1 is SGHKS and CDR2 is YYEKEE (reference sequence). The J segment lost 4 bases and the V segment lost 3 bases, leaving 9 bases of the junction unmatched. The CDR3 runs 16 residues. In DNA form, the CDR3 reads TGTGCCAGCAGCTACAGACTGACAGGGGGCATCTATGGCTACACCTTC. Translation: CASSYRLTGGIYGYTF. The variable domain in full, completed from reference TRBV5-5 and TRBJ1-2, reads DAGVTQSPTHLIKTRGQQVTLRCSPISGHKSVSWYQQVLGQGPQFIFQYYEKEERGRGNFPDRFSARQFPNYSSELNVNALLLGDSALYLCASSYRLTGGIYGYTFGSGTRLTVV.

The sample holds one count of this clone. The rearrangement links TRBV5-1 to TRBJ2-5; TRBD2 agrees at 7 bases. Looked up from germline, CDR1 is SGHRS and CDR2 is YFSETQ. V was clipped by 4 bases and J by 5 bases; unmatched bases: 5. The CDR3 runs 13 residues. The CDR3 here is CASSLGGFETQYF. CDR3 bases: TGCGCCAGCAGCCTCGGGGGGTTTGAGACCCAGTACTTC. Full variable domain (outside the CDR3, taken from reference TRBV5-1 and TRBJ2-5): KAGVTQTPRYLIKTRGQQVTLSCSPISGHRSVSWYQQTPGQGLQFLFEYFSETQRNKGNFPGRFSGRQFSNSRSEMNVSTLELGDSALYLCASSLGGFETQYFGPGTRLLVL.

The chain carries TRBV2 and TRBJ1-5, with D unresolved. CDR1 is SNHLY, CDR2 FYNNEI, per germline. The CDR3 runs to 14 residues. V was trimmed by 2 bases and J by 2 bases, leaving 7 bases between them. This CDR3 is CASSELRGNQPQHF. The CDR3 region has the DNA TGTGCCAGCAGTGAACTCCGGGGCAATCAGCCCCAGCATTTT.

This chain links TRBV27 with TRBJ1-4; TRBD1 aligns across 7 bases. This CDR3 comprises 18 residues. CDR1 and CDR2 (germline): MNHEY, SMNVEV (reference sequence). The junction had 12 bases not matched to a gene; V was cut back by 4 bases and J by 1 base. The CDR3 region has the DNA TGTGCCAGCAGTTCATTCGGACAGGCCGACCTAACTAATGAAAAACTGTTTTTT. Translating it yields CASSSFGQADLTNEKLFF.

The CDR3 here is CASSLNSPGQGHEKLFF. The CDR3 nucleotides read TGCGCCAGCAGCTTAAACTCACCGGGACAGGGACACGAAAAACTGTTTTTT. The V gene is TRBV5-1, the J gene TRBJ1-4, with 9 positions matching TRBD1. Germline CDR1 and CDR2: SGHRS and YFSETQ. The junction had 13 bases not matched to a gene; V was cut back by 2 bases and J by 8 bases. This CDR3 spans 17 amino acids.

The chain carries TRBV7-3 and TRBJ2-7, with 9 bases that match TRBD1. Trimming took 5 bases from V and 2 from J; bases not matched to a gene: 4. Germline V gives CDR1 SGHTA, CDR2 FQGTGA. The CDR3 contains 14 residues. The CDR3 here is CASSTTGGAYEQYF. The CDR3 coding sequence is TGTGCCAGCAGCACCACAGGGGGCGCCTACGAGCAGTACTTC.

This chain connects TRBV5-8 to TRBJ1-3, with 7 bases aligning to TRBD1. Germline CDR1 is SGHTS and CDR2 is YDEGEE. V shed 2 bases, J shed 7 bases, and the junction held 9 bases outside the gene matches. The CDR3 runs to 15 residues. The CDR3 bases are TGTGCCAGCAGCTTAGAGACAGGGCGTGGGAACACCATATATTTT. Translating it yields CASSLETGRGNTIYF.

The chain links TRBV30 to TRBJ1-6, with D possibly being TRBD1 (5 bases). Germline CDR1 GTSNPN, CDR2 SVGIG (reference sequence). The CDR3 consists of 14 residues. Trimming took 2 bases from V and 9 from J, leaving 14 bases between them. The CDR3 is CAWSRDYNSSPLHF. Here the CDR3 DNA reads TGTGCCTGGAGTCGGGACTATAACAGTTCACCCCTCCACTTT.